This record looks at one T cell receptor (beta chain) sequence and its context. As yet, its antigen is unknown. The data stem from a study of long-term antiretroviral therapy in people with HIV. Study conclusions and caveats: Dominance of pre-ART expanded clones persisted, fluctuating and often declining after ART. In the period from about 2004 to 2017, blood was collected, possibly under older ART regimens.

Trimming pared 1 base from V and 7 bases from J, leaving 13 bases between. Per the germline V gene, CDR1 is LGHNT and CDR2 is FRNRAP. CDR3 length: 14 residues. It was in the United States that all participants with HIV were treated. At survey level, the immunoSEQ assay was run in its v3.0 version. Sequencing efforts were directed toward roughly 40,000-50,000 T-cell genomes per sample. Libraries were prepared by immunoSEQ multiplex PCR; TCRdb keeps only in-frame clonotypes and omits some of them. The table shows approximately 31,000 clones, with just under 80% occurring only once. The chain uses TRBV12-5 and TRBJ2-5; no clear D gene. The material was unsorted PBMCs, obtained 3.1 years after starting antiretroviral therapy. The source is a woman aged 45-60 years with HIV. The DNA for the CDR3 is TGTGCTAGTGGTTTGGATGAGGTTGGCGGGACCCAGTACTTC. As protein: CASGLDEVGGTQYF.